Below are 10 T cell receptor beta chains sequenced from a single sample in a study of shared clonotypes between healthy human individuals. The method was immunoSEQ multiplex PCR; TCRdb's version includes in-frame clones alone and lacks a portion of them. The repertoire has millions of clones, 90% to 95% of them found once; the top ten carry 0.1% to 0.15%. The sequenced material came from naive CD4+ T cells sorted from blood. The subset: CD45RA+ positively selected. These receptors were taken from a young man in good health.

As for this clone: This same CDR3 is encoded by further DNA sequences in the sample. V gene TRBV5-1 combines with J gene TRBJ2-7, with D perhaps assigned TRBD1 or TRBD2 (5 bases each). The CDR3 spans 13 residues. V was pared by 5 bases and J by 1 base, with 10 bases between. In germline, CDR1 is SGHRS, CDR2 YFSETQ. The CDR3, as DNA: TGCGCCAGCAGAACAGGAGGATCCTACGAGCAGTACTTC. Protein product: CASRTGGSYEQYF.

In the case of this clone: Other DNA sequences in the same sample also yield this CDR3. The chain uses TRBV6-5 and TRBJ1-1; D gene ambiguous. The V gene's germline CDR1 is MNHEY and CDR2 SVGAGI. The CDR3 runs to 12 residues. Trimming cost V 5 bases and J 4 bases, with 8 bases left between them. The CDR3 region is CASSTQGTEAFF. The CDR3 bases are TGTGCCAGCAGTACCCAAGGCACTGAAGCTTTCTTT.

The chain recombines TRBV10-2 with TRBJ2-1, with 11 bases lining up with TRBD2. The CDR3 covers 14 residues. Germline CDR1 reads WSHSY; CDR2 reads SAAADI. With V trimmed by 5 bases and J by 9 bases, 6 bases remained unmatched. The CDR3 DNA reads as TGCGCCAGCAGTCCCGGACTAGCGGGCGCTGAGCAGTTCTTC. Translation: CASSPGLAGAEQFF.

The chain has TRBV27 and TRBJ2-5, with a possible D match to TRBD1 (6 bases). The CDR3 totals 16 residues. Germline V CDR1 and CDR2: MNHEY, SMNVEV (reference sequence). V was trimmed by 4 bases and J by 5 bases, leaving 20 bases between them. The CDR3 DNA reads as TGTGCCAGCAGTTCCAACCACAGGGTACTAGAGGAGACCCAGTACTTC. The encoded protein is CASSSNHRVLEETQYF.

This chain links TRBV11-1 with TRBJ2-7; D is unresolved. With 3 bases removed from V and 0 bases from J, the gap between germline ends came to 9 bases. This CDR3 is built from 14 residues. CDR1 is SGHAT and CDR2 is FQDESV in the germline V gene (reference sequence). DNA for the CDR3: TGTGCCAGCAGCTTCGAGGAGAGCTCCTACGAGCAGTACTTC. Translation: CASSFEESSYEQYF.

This chain connects TRBV18 to TRBJ2-5; D is unresolved. Per the germline V gene, CDR1 is KGHSH and CDR2 is LQKENI. The CDR3 covers 15 residues. V was cut by 4 bases and J by 5 bases, with 17 bases left in between. CDR3 region: CASSRGVSSRETQYF. Here the CDR3 DNA reads TGTGCCAGCTCACGAGGTGTGAGTAGCAGGGAGACCCAGTACTTC.

As DNA, the CDR3 is TGTGCCAGCAGCTTAAATGACGGGTACACTGAAGCTTTCTTT. It yields the protein CASSLNDGYTEAFF. The chain employs TRBV11-2 and TRBJ1-1; D not resolved. Between the trimmed V and J ends, which lost 2 bases and 3 bases, there was a span of 10 bases. This CDR3 spans 14 amino acids. Germline CDR1 SGHAT, CDR2 FQNNGV.

About this clone itself: This same CDR3 is encoded by further DNA sequences in the sample. The V gene is TRBV6-6, the J gene TRBJ2-5; D is ambiguous. The ends were cut back, 0 bases at V and 3 bases at J, with 2 bases in the middle. Germline lookup yields CDR1 MNHNY and CDR2 SVGAGI (reference sequence). The CDR3 has 12 residues. Here the CDR3 DNA reads TGTGCCAGCAGTTACTCAGAAGAGACCCAGTACTTC. This codes for CASSYSEETQYF.

V usage is TRBV9 and J usage is TRBJ1-2; no definite D call. Germline V gives CDR1 SGDLS, CDR2 YYNGEE. The CDR3 is made up of 13 amino acids. V was clipped by 0 bases and J by 2 bases, with 5 bases between them. This CDR3 is CASSVGVNYGYTF. In DNA, the CDR3 is TGTGCCAGCAGCGTAGGAGTAAACTATGGCTACACCTTC.

This clone was seen a handful of times. Distinct nucleotide sequences in the sample also encode this CDR3. This rearrangement joins TRBV11-2 to TRBJ2-5; D unresolved. V lost 0 bases and J lost 7, with 6 bases in between. The CDR3 covers 12 residues. Germline CDR1 SGHAT, CDR2 FQNNGV. CDR3 in amino acids: CASSLDRGTQYF. The CDR3 DNA sequence: TGTGCCAGCAGCTTAGATCGAGGGACCCAGTACTTC.